The subject of this entry is one T cell receptor (beta chain). Its matching antigen is unknown. Clones were read by immunoSEQ multiplex PCR, and TCRdb kept only the in-frame ones, dropping some. Here the sample spans 85,000 to 90,000 clones, about 88% being singletons. This sample stems from a study of radiotherapy plus CTLA-4 blockade in lung cancer. Study details: Around 18% of enrolled patients responded objectively, and around 30% had disease control.

Study-wide findings and caveats: After treatment with radiotherapy plus ipilimumab, TCR clones that came from the tumor expanded in blood. Per reports, early blood T cell clone dynamics, plus interferon-beta, forecast response most strongly.

The clonotype originates from a human donor with non-small cell lung cancer that progressed on radiotherapy plus ipilimumab. The source was peripheral blood, collected from a patient treated with radiotherapy plus ipilimumab.

CDR3 amino acids: CALNPGQGGTEAFF. The CDR3 DNA is TGTGCCTTGAACCCGGGACAGGGGGGGACTGAAGCTTTCTTT. The gene calls are TRBV30 and TRBJ1-1; 11 nucleotides match TRBD1. V was clipped by 7 bases and J by 5 bases; unmatched bases: 9. Germline V gene lookup returns CDR1 GTSNPN and CDR2 SVGIG (reference sequence). The CDR3 is made up of 14 amino acids.